Following are 12 T cell receptor beta chains from one sample sequenced in a study of T cells in Graves' hyperthyroidism and ophthalmopathy. TCR beta CDR3 region amplification was performed from RNA transcripts. The HTBI primer set drove a first-round RT-PCR of the TCR CDR3. TCRdb independently ran MiXCR on the multiplex PCR reads; one entry per CDR3 protein. The sample holds 300,000 to 400,000 distinct CDR3 sequences, over 20% seen once. The sample consisted of blood. The source of these receptors is a woman in her forties or fifties with Graves' hyperthyroidism.

Many counts were recorded for this clonotype. V is TRBV10-3 and J is TRBJ1-2; D is possibly TRBD1 (5 bases). The ends were cut back, 10 bases at V and 8 bases at J, with 17 bases in the middle. The CDR3 has 12 residues. CDR1 and CDR2 (germline): ENHRY, SYGVKD. The CDR3 region has the DNA TGTGCCACCCGGGACCTCTATGGGGGCTACACCTTC. Translating it yields CATRDLYGGYTF.

This clonotype was detected many times. The J gene is TRBJ2-7, the V gene TRBV5-4; no definite D call. Trimming removed 2 bases from V and 6 bases from J, with 12 bases in between. The CDR3 runs 13 residues. The germline gives CDR1 SGHNT, CDR2 YYREEE (reference sequence). The CDR3 region is CASSFEQFSEQYF. DNA of the CDR3: TGTGCCAGCAGCTTCGAACAGTTCAGCGAGCAGTACTTC.

This clonotype was found many times. The chain recombines TRBV7-2 with TRBJ2-5, with D possibly TRBD1 on 6 matching bases. Germline CDR1 is SGHTA and CDR2 is FQGNSA. Trimming stripped 5 bases from V and 1 base from J, with 17 bases between. The CDR3 has 16 amino acids. CDR3: CASSINGGLTQETQYF. The CDR3 coding sequence is TGTGCCAGCAGCATCAATGGGGGCCTTACCCAAGAGACCCAGTACTTC.

This clonotype was seen many times. This chain's CDR3 is CASSRSGDINTGELFF. Written as DNA, the CDR3 is TGCGCCAGCAGCAGGTCCGGTGACATTAACACCGGGGAGCTGTTTTTT. The chain combines TRBV5-1 with TRBJ2-2; D gene ambiguous. This CDR3 is 16 amino acids long. Germline V CDR1 and CDR2: SGHRS, YFSETQ. V was pared by 4 bases and J by 2 bases, with 15 bases between. The variable domain in full, with the rest retrieved from reference TRBV5-1 and TRBJ2-2, is KAGVTQTPRYLIKTRGQQVTLSCSPISGHRSVSWYQQTPGQGLQFLFEYFSETQRNKGNFPGRFSGRQFSNSRSEMNVSTLELGDSALYLCASSRSGDINTGELFFGEGSRLTVL.

There are many counts of this clonotype. The chain combines TRBV12-3 or TRBV12-4 with TRBJ1-1; 11 nucleotides match TRBD1. V dropped 5 bases and J dropped 3; count of bases not matched to a gene: 11. The CDR3 has 17 residues. The CDR3 coding sequence is TGTGCCAGCAGTCCGGACAGGGGGCGCAGGTCGGACACTGAAGCTTTCTTT. As protein: CASSPDRGRRSDTEAFF.

V usage is TRBV20-1 and J usage is TRBJ2-5; 10 bases are shared with TRBD2. The ends lost 0 bases at V and 5 bases at J; junction bases unmatched: 6. Looked up from germline, CDR1 is DFQATT and CDR2 is SNEGSKA (reference sequence). The CDR3 has 15 residues. CDR3 amino acids: CSARESSGGAETQYF. The CDR3 bases are TGCAGTGCTAGAGAGTCCAGCGGGGGGGCGGAGACCCAGTACTTC.

At least ten counts were recorded for this clonotype. The gene calls are TRBV7-2 and TRBJ1-2; weak D call: TRBD1 (5 bases). CDR1 and CDR2 (germline): SGHTA, FQGNSA. Between the trimmed V and J ends, which lost 4 bases and 2 bases, there was a span of 11 bases. The CDR3 runs to 14 residues. CDR3 in DNA: TGTGCCAGCAGCTCCTGGACACTAAACTATGGCTACACCTTC. This gives the protein CASSSWTLNYGYTF.

This clonotype was recorded a few times. The chain carries TRBV28 and TRBJ1-2; D is unresolved. The V end was cut by 10 bases, the J end by 5 bases, with 17 bases between. This CDR3 is built from 13 residues. Germline assignment: CDR1 MDHEN and CDR2 SYDVKM. In DNA, the CDR3 is TGTGCCATCCCCGCCGGTGCCGGTTATGGCTACACCTTC. Translated: CAIPAGAGYGYTF.

The chain recombines TRBV20-1 with TRBJ2-6, with TRBD1 as a possible D gene (5 bases). The CDR3 runs 16 residues. Germline V lookup: CDR1 DFQATT, CDR2 SNEGSKA (reference sequence). The V end lost 4 bases, the J end lost 0 bases, and 13 bases lay between the germline ends. The CDR3, as DNA: TGCAGTGCTACTCCTCCAGGGCACTCTGGGGCCAACGTCCTGACTTTC. This codes for CSATPPGHSGANVLTF.

This clonotype came up many times. This chain connects TRBV7-6 to TRBJ1-6, with 9 bases lining up with TRBD1. This CDR3 contains 14 residues. After removal of 6 bases from V and 5 bases from J, the junction contained 2 bases not matched to a gene. CDR1 and CDR2 (germline): SGHVS, FNYEAQ. The CDR3 region is CASRGQGNNSPLHF. In nucleotides, the CDR3 is TGTGCCAGCAGGGGACAGGGAAATAATTCACCCCTCCACTTT.

Many counts were recorded for this clonotype. This chain connects TRBV2 to TRBJ1-1, with TRBD1 as a possible D gene (6 bases). V was clipped by 3 bases and J by 7 bases, with 12 bases between them. The CDR3 spans 13 residues. From germline, CDR1 is SNHLY and CDR2 FYNNEI. The CDR3, as DNA: TGTGCCAGCAGTGAGCCTGACAGGCGTGAAGCTTTCTTT. Protein sequence: CASSEPDRREAFF.

The sample holds many counts of this clonotype. The chain couples TRBV5-1 to TRBJ2-7; D might be TRBD2 (6 bases). Germline loops: CDR1 SGHRS, CDR2 YFSETQ. This CDR3 has 14 amino acids. The V gene lost 4 bases and the J gene lost 0 bases, with 11 bases spanning the gap. As DNA, the CDR3 is TGCGCCAGCAGCCTGGAGGGGTACTCCTACGAGCAGTACTTC. Translated, it gives CASSLEGYSYEQYF. Together with reference TRBV5-1 and TRBJ2-7, the CDR3 gives the full variable domain: KAGVTQTPRYLIKTRGQQVTLSCSPISGHRSVSWYQQTPGQGLQFLFEYFSETQRNKGNFPGRFSGRQFSNSRSEMNVSTLELGDSALYLCASSLEGYSYEQYFGPGTRLTVT.